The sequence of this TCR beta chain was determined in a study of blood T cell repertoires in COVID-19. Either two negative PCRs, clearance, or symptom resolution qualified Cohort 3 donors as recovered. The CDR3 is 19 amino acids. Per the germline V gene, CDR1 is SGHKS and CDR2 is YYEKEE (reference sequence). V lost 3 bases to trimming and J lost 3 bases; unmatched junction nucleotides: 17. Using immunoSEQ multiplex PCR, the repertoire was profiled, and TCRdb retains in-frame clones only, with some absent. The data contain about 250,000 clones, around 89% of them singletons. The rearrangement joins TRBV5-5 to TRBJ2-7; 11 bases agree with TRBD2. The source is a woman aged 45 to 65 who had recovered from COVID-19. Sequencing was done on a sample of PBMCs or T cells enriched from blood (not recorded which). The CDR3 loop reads CASSSHSTNLAGGYYEQYF. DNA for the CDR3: TGTGCCAGCAGCTCCCATTCTACAAACCTAGCGGGAGGCTACTACGAGCAGTACTTC. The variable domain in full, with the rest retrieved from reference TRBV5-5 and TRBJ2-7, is DAGVTQSPTHLIKTRGQQVTLRCSPISGHKSVSWYQQVLGQGPQFIFQYYEKEERGRGNFPDRFSARQFPNYSSELNVNALLLGDSALYLCASSSHSTNLAGGYYEQYFGPGTRLTVT.